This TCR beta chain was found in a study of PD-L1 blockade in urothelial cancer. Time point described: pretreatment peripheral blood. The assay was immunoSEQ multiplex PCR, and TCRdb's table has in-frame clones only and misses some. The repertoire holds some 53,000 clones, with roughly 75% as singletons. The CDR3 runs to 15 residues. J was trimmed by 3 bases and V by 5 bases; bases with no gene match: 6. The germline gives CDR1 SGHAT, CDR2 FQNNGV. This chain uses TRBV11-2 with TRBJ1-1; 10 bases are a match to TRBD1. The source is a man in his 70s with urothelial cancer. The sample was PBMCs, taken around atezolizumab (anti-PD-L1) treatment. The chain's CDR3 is CASSVIGTGDTEAFF. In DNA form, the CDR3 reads TGTGCCAGCAGCGTCATCGGGACAGGGGACACTGAAGCTTTCTTT.